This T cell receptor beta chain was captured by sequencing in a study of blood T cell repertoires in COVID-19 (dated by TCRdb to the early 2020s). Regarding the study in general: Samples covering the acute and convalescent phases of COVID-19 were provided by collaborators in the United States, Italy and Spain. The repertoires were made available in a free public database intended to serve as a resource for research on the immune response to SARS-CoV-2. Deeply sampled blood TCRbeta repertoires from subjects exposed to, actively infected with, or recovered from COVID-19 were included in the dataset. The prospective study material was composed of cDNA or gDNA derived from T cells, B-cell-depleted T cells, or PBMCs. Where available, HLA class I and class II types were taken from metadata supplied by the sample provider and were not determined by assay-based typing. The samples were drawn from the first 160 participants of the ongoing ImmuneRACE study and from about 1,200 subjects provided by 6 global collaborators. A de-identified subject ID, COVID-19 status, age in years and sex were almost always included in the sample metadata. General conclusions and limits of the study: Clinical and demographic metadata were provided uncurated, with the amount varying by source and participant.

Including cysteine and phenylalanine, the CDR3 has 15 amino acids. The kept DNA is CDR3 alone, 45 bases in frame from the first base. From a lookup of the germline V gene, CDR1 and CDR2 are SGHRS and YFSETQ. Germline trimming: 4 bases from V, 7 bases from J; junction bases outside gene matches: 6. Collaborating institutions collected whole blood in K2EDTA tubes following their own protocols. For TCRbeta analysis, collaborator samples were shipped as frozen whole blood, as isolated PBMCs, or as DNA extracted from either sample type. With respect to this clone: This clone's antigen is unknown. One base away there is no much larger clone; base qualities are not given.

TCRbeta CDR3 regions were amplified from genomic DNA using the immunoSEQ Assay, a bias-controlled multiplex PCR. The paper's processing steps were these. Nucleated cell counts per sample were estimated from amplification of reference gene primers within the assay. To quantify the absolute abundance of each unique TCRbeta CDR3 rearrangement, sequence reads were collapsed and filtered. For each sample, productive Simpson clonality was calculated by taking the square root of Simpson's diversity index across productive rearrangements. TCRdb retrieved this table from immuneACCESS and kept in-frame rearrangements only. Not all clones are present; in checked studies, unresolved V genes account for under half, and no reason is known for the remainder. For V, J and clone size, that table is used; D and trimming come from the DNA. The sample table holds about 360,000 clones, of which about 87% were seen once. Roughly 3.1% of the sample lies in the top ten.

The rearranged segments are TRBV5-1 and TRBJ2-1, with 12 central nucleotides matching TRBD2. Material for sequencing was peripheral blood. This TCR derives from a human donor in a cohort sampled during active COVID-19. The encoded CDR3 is CASSKRLAGANEQFF. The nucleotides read TGCGCCAGCAGCAAAAGACTAGCGGGAGCTAATGAGCAGTTCTTC.